This TCR beta chain is drawn from a study of blood T cell repertoires in COVID-19. The method was immunoSEQ multiplex PCR; TCRdb's version includes in-frame clones alone and lacks a portion of them. The table lists 250,000 to 300,000 clones, roughly nine tenths of them singletons. The V gene lost 4 bases and the J gene lost 3 bases, with 10 bases spanning the gap. The CDR3 has 13 amino acids. Germline V lookup: CDR1 GTSNPN, CDR2 SVGIG (reference sequence). The sample taken for sequencing was peripheral blood. This sequence was found in a woman aged 25 to 45 with COVID-19, enrolled during active disease. V is TRBV30 and J is TRBJ1-3, with TRBD1 as a possible D gene (6 bases). The CDR3 protein is CAWTQGLGNTIYF. The CDR3 DNA follows: TGTGCCTGGACCCAGGGGCTTGGAAACACCATATATTTT. The full variable domain, with the rest looked up from reference TRBV30 and TRBJ1-3, is SQTIHQWPATLVQPVGSPLSLECTVEGTSNPNLYWYRQAAGRGLQLLFYSVGIGQISSEVPQNLSASRPQDRQFILSSKKLLLSDSGFYLCAWTQGLGNTIYFGEGSWLTVV.